These T cell receptor beta chains were read from a single sample in a study of shared clonotypes between healthy human individuals. TCRdb's table, derived via immunoSEQ multiplex PCR, lists solely in-frame clones and lacks some. The table records hundreds of thousands of clones, 92% of them present only once. Input material: naive CD8+ T cells sorted from blood. The receptor set was obtained from a man between 25 and 39 years old in good health. Both conserved end residues are part of each CDR3. The D gene is left open where the match is weak.

d_call: -
v_call: TRBV19
j_call: TRBJ2-7
cdr3_aa: CASSMFPRGDYEQYF

d_call: TRBD1
v_call: TRBV4-3
j_call: TRBJ2-1
cdr3_aa: CASSQDHWDRGAYNEQFF

d_call: -
v_call: TRBV2
j_call: TRBJ2-1
cdr3_aa: CASRESAYEQFF

d_call: -
v_call: TRBV6-5
j_call: TRBJ2-2
cdr3_aa: CASSHDTGELFF

d_call: -
v_call: TRBV7-9
j_call: TRBJ1-4
cdr3_aa: CASSLRQEVATNEKLFF

d_call: TRBD2
v_call: TRBV6-5
j_call: TRBJ2-7
cdr3_aa: CASSYSTSGIGEQYF

d_call: -
v_call: TRBV28
j_call: TRBJ2-4
cdr3_aa: CASREADLAKNIQYF

d_call: -
v_call: TRBV7-9
j_call: TRBJ2-3
cdr3_aa: CASTPGEGFGVDTQYF

d_call: -
v_call: TRBV7-9
j_call: TRBJ2-1
cdr3_aa: CASRPGTDIRRGNNEQFF

d_call: -
v_call: TRBV28
j_call: TRBJ2-7
cdr3_aa: CASRGRSYEQYF

d_call: -
v_call: TRBV27
j_call: TRBJ2-2
cdr3_aa: CASSSTVLGELFF

d_call: -
v_call: TRBV29-1
j_call: TRBJ2-7
cdr3_aa: CSVEGRFDEQYF

d_call: TRBD2
v_call: TRBV11-2
j_call: TRBJ2-1
cdr3_aa: CASSSSGSPYNEQFF

d_call: -
v_call: TRBV28
j_call: TRBJ2-7
cdr3_aa: CASSLKGNYEQYF

d_call: TRBD2
v_call: TRBV4-1
j_call: TRBJ2-1
cdr3_aa: CASSHQAGGQYNEQFF

d_call: TRBD2
v_call: TRBV23-1
j_call: TRBJ2-1
cdr3_aa: CASSRHLGGRVHEQFF